The clone carrying this TCR beta chain has just a few counts. In the original analysis: Nucleated cell number was recorded as an estimate derived from reference gene primer amplification. TCRdb's copy holds only in-frame clones and misses some; the assay was immunoSEQ multiplex PCR. The D gene and trimming were derived from the DNA, and the V and J assignments and clone size from that table. The sample contains 40,000 to 60,000 clones, 85% to 90% of which appear only once. These data belong to a study of blood T cell repertoires in COVID-19. Study summary: From the United States, Italy and Spain came samples of acute and convalescent COVID-19. T cells, B-cell-depleted T cells, or PBMCs provided the cDNA or gDNA that served as material.

Looked up from germline, CDR1 is LNHDA and CDR2 is SQIVND (reference sequence). This CDR3 is built from 15 residues. Trimming cost V 3 bases and J 8 bases; bases outside gene matches: 9. This TCR came from a man aged 40-50 years with active COVID-19. J is TRBJ2-1 and V is TRBV19; 8 positions match TRBD2. The specimen sequenced was peripheral blood. The CDR3: CASSIRTSWGDEQFF. The CDR3 DNA sequence: TGTGCCAGTAGTATCCGGACTAGCTGGGGGGATGAGCAGTTCTTC.